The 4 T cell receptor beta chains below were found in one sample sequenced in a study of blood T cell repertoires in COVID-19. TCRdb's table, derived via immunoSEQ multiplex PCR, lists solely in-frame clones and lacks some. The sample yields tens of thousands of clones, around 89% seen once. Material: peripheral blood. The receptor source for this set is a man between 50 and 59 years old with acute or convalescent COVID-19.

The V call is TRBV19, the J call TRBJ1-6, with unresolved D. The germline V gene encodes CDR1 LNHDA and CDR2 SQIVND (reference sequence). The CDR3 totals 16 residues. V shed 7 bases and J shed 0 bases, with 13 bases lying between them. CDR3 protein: CASTESGSSYNSPLHF. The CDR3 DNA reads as TGTGCCAGTACTGAGAGCGGGAGCTCCTATAATTCACCCCTCCACTTT.

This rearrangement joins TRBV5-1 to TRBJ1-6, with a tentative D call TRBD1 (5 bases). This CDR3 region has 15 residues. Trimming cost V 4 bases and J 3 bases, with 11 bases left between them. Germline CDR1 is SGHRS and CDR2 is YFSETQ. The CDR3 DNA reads TGCGCCAGCAGCACCCAGGGATTCTATAATTCACCCCTCCACTTT. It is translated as CASSTQGFYNSPLHF.

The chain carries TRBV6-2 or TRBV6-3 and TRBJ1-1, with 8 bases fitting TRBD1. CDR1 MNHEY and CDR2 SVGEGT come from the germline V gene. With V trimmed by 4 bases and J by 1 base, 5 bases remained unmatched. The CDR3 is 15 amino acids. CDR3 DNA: TGTGCCAGCAGTTCCCTAGGACAGGGGAACACTGAAGCTTTCTTT. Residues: CASSSLGQGNTEAFF.

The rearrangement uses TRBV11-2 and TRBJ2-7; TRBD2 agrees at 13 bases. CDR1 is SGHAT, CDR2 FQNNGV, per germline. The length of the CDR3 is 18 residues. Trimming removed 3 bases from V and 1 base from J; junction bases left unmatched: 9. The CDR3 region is CASSFLPGLAGISYEQYF. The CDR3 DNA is TGTGCCAGCAGCTTTCTCCCGGGACTAGCGGGAATTTCCTACGAGCAGTACTTC.